Listed below are T cell receptor beta chains from one sample, sequenced in a study of blood T cell repertoires in COVID-19. Here immunoSEQ multiplex PCR was the method, and the copy in TCRdb shows in-frame clones only, minus some. Here the sample spans about 200,000 clones, approximately 90% being singletons. Material: PBMCs or T cells enriched from blood (not recorded which). Receptor source: a woman between 25 and 40 years old who had recovered from COVID-19. Each CDR3 is given with its conserved first and last residue. The D gene is left open where the match is weak. Some rows mark clone size as missing; the rest say once, few, many or name a class of expanded clone.

TRBJ1-1 | TRBV2 | NA | NA | TGTGCCAGCAGTGAACTGGGGGCGGGTTCCACTGAAGCTTTCTTT | CASSELGAGSTEAFF
TRBJ1-5 | TRBV20-1 | NA | NA | TGCAGTGCTAGTGGGGAGAATTTTCCTTATAGCAATCAGCCCCAGCATTTT | CSASGENFPYSNQPQHF
TRBJ1-1 | TRBV14 | NA | NA | TGTGCCAGCAGCCAACGGGGGGACACTGAAGCTTTCTTT | CASSQRGDTEAFF
TRBJ1-6 | TRBV6-5 | NA | NA | TGTGCCAGCCGGCGGGGGCAAGATTCACCCCTCCACTTT | CASRRGQDSPLHF
TRBJ1-1 | TRBV9 | TRBD1 | few | TGTGCCAGCAGCGTAGCCGGGACAGGGGGCACTGAAGCTTTCTTT | CASSVAGTGGTEAFF
TRBJ1-1 | TRBV12-3/TRBV12-4 | NA | NA | TGTGCCAGCACCTGGGGACACGTTGAAGCTTTCTTT | CASTWGHVEAFF
TRBJ2-7 | TRBV10-3 | NA | NA | TGTGCCATCAGTGATTACGCTAGGCGGGAGCAGTACTTC | CAISDYARREQYF
TRBJ1-2 | TRBV7-2 | NA | once | TGTGCCAGCAGCTTAGGAGGGTCCTCAGGCTACACCTTC | CASSLGGSSGYTF
TRBJ1-5 | TRBV5-1 | TRBD1 | NA | TGCGCCAGCAGCTTGGAGACAGGGGCCGGGTTGGAGCCCCAGCATTTT | CASSLETGAGLEPQHF
TRBJ2-7 | TRBV2 | NA | few | TGTGCCGGCCGACTTAGCTCCTACGAGCAGTACTTC | CAGRLSSYEQYF
TRBJ1-5 | TRBV9 | TRBD1 | NA | TGTGCCAGCAGCGTAGGACCGAATAGGACAGGCAAACAGCCCCAGCATTTT | CASSVGPNRTGKQPQHF
TRBJ2-5 | TRBV9 | NA | NA | TGTGCCAGCAGCGTAGTTACAGAGGGGGAGCATGTGACCCAGTACTTC | CASSVVTEGEHVTQYF
TRBJ2-2 | TRBV11-3 | TRBD2 | NA | TGTGCCAGCAGCTTAGTCGTGGTCGGGGGGGTCACCGGGGAGCTGTTTTTT | CASSLVVVGGVTGELFF
TRBJ2-2 | TRBV6-5 | NA | NA | TGTGCCAGCAGTTATCAATCCAGGGTGGGAACCGGGGAGCTGTTTTTT | CASSYQSRVGTGELFF
TRBJ2-1 | TRBV9 | TRBD2 | NA | TGTGCCAGCAGCGTGACTAGTAGCGGGGGGGCCCTAGTGCAGTTCTTC | CASSVTSSGGALVQFF
TRBJ1-1 | TRBV11-2 | NA | NA | TGTGCCAGCAGCTTTTACCCGGGGGGGAACACTGAAGCTTTCTTT | CASSFYPGGNTEAFF
TRBJ1-4 | TRBV30 | NA | NA | TGTGCCTGGAGACAGACTAATGAAAAACTGTTTTTT | CAWRQTNEKLFF
TRBJ2-3 | TRBV30 | NA | NA | TGTGCCTGGAGTGTTAGGGGTTCGATCACAGATACGCAGTATTTT | CAWSVRGSITDTQYF
TRBJ2-3 | TRBV30 | NA | NA | TGTGCCTGGAGTCGCCGGACAGCGATTGCAGATACGCAGTATTTT | CAWSRRTAIADTQYF
TRBJ2-1 | TRBV30 | TRBD2 | NA | TGTGCCTGGAGGACTAGCGGGGGCACCCCCGAGCAGTTCTTC | CAWRTSGGTPEQFF
TRBJ1-4 | TRBV3-1/TRBV3-2 | NA | once | TGTGCCAGCAGCCAAGAGGGGGGGGAAAAACTGTTTTTT | CASSQEGGEKLFF
TRBJ1-2 | TRBV15 | NA | NA | TGTGCCACCAGCATGGAGGTAGCGGTTAACTATGGCTACACCTTC | CATSMEVAVNYGYTF
TRBJ1-2 | TRBV10-3 | NA | NA | TGTGCCATTGGGGCAGGGGACTATGGCTACACCTTC | CAIGAGDYGYTF
TRBJ1-3 | TRBV12-3/TRBV12-4 | NA | NA | TGTGCCAGCAACAACAGGGCTGGAAACACCATATATTTT | CASNNRAGNTIYF
TRBJ1-3 | TRBV4-2 | TRBD1 | NA | TGTGCCAGCAGCCCCGGGAGGGGGCTGGGAAACACCATATATTTT | CASSPGRGLGNTIYF
TRBJ1-2 | TRBV19 | TRBD1 | NA | TGTGCCAGTCTGACCCCGGGACAGCCGTATGGCTACACCTTC | CASLTPGQPYGYTF
TRBJ1-6 | TRBV4-3 | NA | NA | TGCGCCAGCAGCCAACGGCTACAGGGCTATAATTCACCCCTCCACTTT | CASSQRLQGYNSPLHF
TRBJ2-2 | TRBV9 | NA | NA | TGTGCCAGCAGCGCGCGGGACAGCGGCGGCACCGGGGAGCTGTTTTTT | CASSARDSGGTGELFF
TRBJ1-1 | TRBV5-1 | NA | NA | TGCGCCAGCAGCATGGGACAATGGAACACTGAAGCTTTCTTT | CASSMGQWNTEAFF
TRBJ2-2 | TRBV9 | NA | NA | TGTGCCAGCACTCAGGGGGGTAGCACCGGGGAGCTGTTTTTT | CASTQGGSTGELFF
TRBJ2-7 | TRBV28 | NA | NA | TGTGCCAGCAGTTTCCGGGACACCTACGAGCAGTACTTC | CASSFRDTYEQYF
TRBJ2-1 | TRBV7-3 | TRBD1 | once | TGTGCCAGCAGCTTAACAAGGGACAGGGGGGACAATGAGCAGTTCTTC | CASSLTRDRGDNEQFF
TRBJ1-4 | TRBV19 | NA | once | TGTGCCAGTAGTGGAAGGGGTGATAATGAAAAACTGTTTTTT | CASSGRGDNEKLFF
TRBJ1-2 | TRBV19 | NA | once | TGTGCCAGTATACCCCGGGGGGGCGGGGGCTACACCTTC | CASIPRGGGGYTF
TRBJ2-5 | TRBV12-5 | TRBD2 | NA | TGTGCTAGTGGCCTAGCGGTAGCAGAGACCCAGTACTTC | CASGLAVAETQYF
TRBJ2-3 | TRBV19 | NA | NA | TGTGCCACAAGTACGGAGATTAGCACAGATACGCAGTATTTT | CATSTEISTDTQYF
TRBJ2-1 | TRBV20-1 | NA | NA | TGCAGTGCCCCCGGTTACAATGAGCAGTTCTTC | CSAPGYNEQFF
TRBJ1-5 | TRBV25-1 | NA | NA | TGTGCCAGCAGTCCTGAAGGGGCTAGGCAGCCCCAGCATTTT | CASSPEGARQPQHF
TRBJ1-2 | TRBV19 | NA | once | TGTGCCAGTAGTATACCGCAAGGGGGTGGCTACACCTTC | CASSIPQGGGYTF
TRBJ1-6 | TRBV3-1/TRBV3-2 | NA | NA | TGTGCCAGCAGCCCCGGGACAACGAATTCACCCCTCCACTTT | CASSPGTTNSPLHF
TRBJ1-6 | TRBV30 | NA | few | TGTGCCTCCAAAAGGACGGGAGATAATTCACCCCTCCACTTT | CASKRTGDNSPLHF
TRBJ1-5 | TRBV4-2 | NA | NA | TGTGCCAGCAGCCAAGAGCCCCCGAGGGCCAATAGCAATCAGCCCCAGCATTTT | CASSQEPPRANSNQPQHF
TRBJ1-2 | TRBV21-1 | NA | NA | TGTGCCAGCAGCAAAGGGAAGTTTAGGAGTGGCTACACCTTC | CASSKGKFRSGYTF
TRBJ1-1 | TRBV7-8 | NA | NA | TGTGCCAGCAGCCTCTCGGACAGCGCTACACTGAAAGCTTTCTTT | CASSLSDSATLKAFF
TRBJ2-5 | TRBV6-2/TRBV6-3 | TRBD1 | NA | TGTGCCAGCAGTTACTCTATGGGACAGGGGGACCAAGAGACCCAGTACTTC | CASSYSMGQGDQETQYF
TRBJ2-3 | TRBV7-9 | TRBD2 | NA | TGTGCCAGCAGTGATCCGGGACTAGCGGGGGGTAGCACAGATACGCAGTATTTT | CASSDPGLAGGSTDTQYF
TRBJ1-1 | TRBV18 | TRBD1 | NA | TGTGCCAGCTCACTGGGACAGGAAAACACTGAAGCTTTCTTT | CASSLGQENTEAFF